This TCR beta chain comes out of a study of T cells expressing NK-cell markers. As for the study in general: Researchers got TCR beta repertoires out of sorted CD3+CD56+NKG2C+, CD3+CD56+NKG2C- and CD3+CD56-NKG2C+ T cells.

Using the 5' RACE reads, TCRdb records one entry per CDR3 protein without DNA. Recorded for this sample: about half a million distinct CDR3 sequences. The TCR originated in a woman aged 45-59 years in good health. Input material: blood T cells: a sorted CD56 or NKG2C T cell subset, CD4+ or CD8+ T cells, or bulk PBMC T cells (not recorded which).

The CDR3 sequence is CASSLGARGFSTDTQYF. The J gene is TRBJ2-3, the V gene TRBV5-5; no DNA is available, so the TRBD2 call from TCRdb remains unchecked. The CDR3 has 17 amino acids. Germline V gene lookup returns CDR1 SGHKS and CDR2 YYEKEE (reference sequence). Full variable domain (outside the CDR3, taken from reference TRBV5-5 and TRBJ2-3): DAGVTQSPTHLIKTRGQQVTLRCSPISGHKSVSWYQQVLGQGPQFIFQYYEKEERGRGNFPDRFSARQFPNYSSELNVNALLLGDSALYLCASSLGARGFSTDTQYFGPGTRLTVL.